This T cell receptor (beta chain) was sequenced in a study of cytomegalovirus exposure and HLA in healthy donors. In the study overall: Researchers previously reported finding 117 million unique TCR beta sequences from some 180 million T cells. An early data release held about 85 million unique TCRs from HLA-typed donors. Points from the study as a whole: The availability of immune exposure information extended only to CMV serostatus. Accurate HLA-A and HLA-B prediction from TCR beta sequences was reported for most subjects.

The PCR ran on 60 Vbeta and 13 Jbeta primers. The table came from immunoSEQ multiplex PCR; TCRdb's copy has only in-frame clones and leaves some out. The data show 60,000 to 70,000 clones, roughly 76% seen once. Note on this clone: The antigen is not known.

The CDR3 spans 16 residues. Germline CDR1 is MGHRA and CDR2 is YSYEKL. Trimming took off 2 bases at V and 4 bases at J, with 17 bases between the two ends. This receptor was taken from a man in his sixties in good health and CMV-seropositive. The sample was PBMCs. The V gene is TRBV4-1, the J gene TRBJ1-1, with D possibly matching TRBD1 (5 bases). CDR3 region: CASSQLQETLGTEAFF. CDR3 DNA sequence: TGCGCCAGCAGCCAATTACAGGAAACCCTCGGCACTGAAGCTTTCTTT.